This T cell receptor (beta chain) was sequenced during a study of CD8+ T cells in alopecia areata. Study-wide points: Across lesional scalp, and particularly alopecia totalis/universalis, clonality surpassed that of normal scalp.

Regarding this clone: Its specificity is unknown.

Sorted populations comprised CD4+ and CD8+ T cells obtained from PBMCs. RNA was isolated and reverse transcribed to cDNA, the sequencing template. Clones were sequenced by immunoSEQ multiplex PCR, and TCRdb holds only the in-frame ones, with some missing. The sample gives about 99,000 clones, around three fifths of which show up once; 8.8% is in the top ten. The CDR3 has 12 amino acids. The germline gives CDR1 GTSNPN, CDR2 SVGIG (reference sequence). The germline V and J ends were trimmed by 0 bases and 1 base, with 3 bases remaining between them. This rearrangement joins TRBV30 to TRBJ1-2, with unresolved D. The source material was CD4+ T cells sorted from blood. The sequence came from a human donor in good health. The CDR3 region has the DNA TGTGCCTGGAGTGTGAGTAACTATGGCTACACCTTC. Translated: CAWSVSNYGYTF.